The TCR beta chain described here comes from a study of OX40 agonist ivuxolimab in advanced cancers. Study-level information: Previous treatment with anti-PD-1, anti-PD-L1 or anti-CTLA-4 therapy was allowed; 40% had received some. General study findings and limits: There were also nonresponders showing low normalized T-cell clonal expansion. Researchers report that CD8+ T cells had, on average, more expanded clones than CD4+.

Clones were read by immunoSEQ multiplex PCR, and TCRdb kept only the in-frame ones, dropping some. The table records over 45,000 clones, 79% of them present only once. The V gene end was trimmed by 5 bases and the J gene end by 7 bases; junction bases not matched to a gene: 8. Germline V gene sequence: CDR1 SGHRS, CDR2 YFSETQ. This CDR3 comprises 14 residues. On this clone: Its antigen is undetermined.

Sequenced here: CD4+ or CD8+ T cells sorted from blood, sampled in a trial of the OX40 agonist ivuxolimab. This receptor was taken from an adult with an advanced solid tumor such as melanoma, head and neck, liver or kidney cancer. The chain employs TRBV5-1 and TRBJ1-4; 7 bases agree with TRBD1. Here the CDR3 reads CASRDGTVTEKLFF. In nucleotides, the CDR3 is TGCGCCAGCAGGGATGGGACAGTGACTGAAAAACTGTTTTTT.